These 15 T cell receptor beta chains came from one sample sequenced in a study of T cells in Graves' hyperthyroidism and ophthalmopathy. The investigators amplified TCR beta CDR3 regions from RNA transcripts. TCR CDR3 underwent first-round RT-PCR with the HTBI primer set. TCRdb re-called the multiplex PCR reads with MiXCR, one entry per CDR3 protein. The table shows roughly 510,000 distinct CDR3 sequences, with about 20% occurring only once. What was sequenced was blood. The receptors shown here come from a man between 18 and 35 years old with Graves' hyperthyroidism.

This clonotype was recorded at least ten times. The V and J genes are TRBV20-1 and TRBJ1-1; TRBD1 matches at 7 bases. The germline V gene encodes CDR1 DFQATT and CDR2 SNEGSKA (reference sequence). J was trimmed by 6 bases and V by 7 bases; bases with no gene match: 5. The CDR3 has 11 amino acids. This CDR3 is CSVITGAEAFF. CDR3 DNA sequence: TGCAGTGTCATTACAGGGGCTGAAGCTTTCTTT.

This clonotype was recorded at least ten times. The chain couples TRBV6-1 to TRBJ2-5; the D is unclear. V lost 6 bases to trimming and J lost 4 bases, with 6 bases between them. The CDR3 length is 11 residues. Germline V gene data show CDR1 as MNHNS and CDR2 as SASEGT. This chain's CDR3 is CASRLSETQYF. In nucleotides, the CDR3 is TGTGCCAGCAGGCTATCAGAGACCCAGTACTTC.

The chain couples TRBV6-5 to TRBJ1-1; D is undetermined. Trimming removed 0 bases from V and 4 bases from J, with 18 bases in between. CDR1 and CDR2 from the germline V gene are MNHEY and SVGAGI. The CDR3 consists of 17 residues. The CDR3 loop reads CASSYSLLGFWATEAFF. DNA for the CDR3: TGTGCCAGCAGTTACTCCCTGCTGGGTTTCTGGGCCACTGAAGCTTTCTTT.

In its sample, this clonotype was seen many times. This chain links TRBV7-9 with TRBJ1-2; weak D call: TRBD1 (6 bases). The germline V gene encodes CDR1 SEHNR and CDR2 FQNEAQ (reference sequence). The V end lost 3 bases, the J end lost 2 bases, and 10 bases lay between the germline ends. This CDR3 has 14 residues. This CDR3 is CASSLIQGNYGYTF. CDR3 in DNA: TGTGCCAGCAGCTTGATACAGGGCAACTATGGCTACACCTTC.

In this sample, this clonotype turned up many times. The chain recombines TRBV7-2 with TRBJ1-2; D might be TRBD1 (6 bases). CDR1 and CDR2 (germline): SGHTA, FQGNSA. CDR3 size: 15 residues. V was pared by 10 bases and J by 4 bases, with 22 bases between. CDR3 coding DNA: TGTGCCATCTCCGGGACACCTCAGGAGGGCTATGGCTACACCTTC. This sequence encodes CAISGTPQEGYGYTF.

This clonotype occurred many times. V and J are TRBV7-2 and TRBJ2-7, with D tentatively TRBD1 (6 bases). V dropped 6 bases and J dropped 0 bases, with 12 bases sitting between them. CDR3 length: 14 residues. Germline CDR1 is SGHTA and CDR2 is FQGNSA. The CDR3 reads CASRLTDSSYEQYF. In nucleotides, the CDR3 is TGTGCCAGCAGGTTAACGGACAGCTCCTACGAGCAGTACTTC. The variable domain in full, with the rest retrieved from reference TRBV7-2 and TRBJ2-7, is GAGVSQSPSNKVTEKGKDVELRCDPISGHTALYWYRQSLGQGLEFLIYFQGNSAPDKSGLPSDRFSAERTGGSVSTLTIQRTQQEDSAVYLCASRLTDSSYEQYFGPGTRLTVT.

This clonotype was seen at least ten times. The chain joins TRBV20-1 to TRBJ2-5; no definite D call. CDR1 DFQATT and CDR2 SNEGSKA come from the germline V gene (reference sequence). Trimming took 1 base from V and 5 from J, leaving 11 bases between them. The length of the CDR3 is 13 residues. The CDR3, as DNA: TGCAGTGCTAGAGCTGCGGCTGGGGAGACCCAGTACTTC. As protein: CSARAAAGETQYF.

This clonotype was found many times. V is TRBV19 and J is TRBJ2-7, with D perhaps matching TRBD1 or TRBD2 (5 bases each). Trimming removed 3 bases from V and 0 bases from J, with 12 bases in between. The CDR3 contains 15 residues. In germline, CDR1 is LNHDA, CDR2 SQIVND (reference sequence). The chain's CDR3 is CASSIGWGPSYEQYF. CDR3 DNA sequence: TGTGCCAGTAGTATCGGGTGGGGACCCTCCTACGAGCAGTACTTC.

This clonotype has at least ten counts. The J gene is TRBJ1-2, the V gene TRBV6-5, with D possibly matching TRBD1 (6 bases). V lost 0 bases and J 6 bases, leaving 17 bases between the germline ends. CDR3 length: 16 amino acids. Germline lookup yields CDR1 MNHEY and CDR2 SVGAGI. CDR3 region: CASSYSGAPAGDGYTF. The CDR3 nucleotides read TGTGCCAGCAGTTACTCGGGCGCTCCCGCAGGGGATGGCTACACCTTC.

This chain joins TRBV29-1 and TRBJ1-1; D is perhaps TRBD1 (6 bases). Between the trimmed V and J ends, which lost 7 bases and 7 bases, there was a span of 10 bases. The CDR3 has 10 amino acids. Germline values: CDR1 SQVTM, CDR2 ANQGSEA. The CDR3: CSAQGFEAFF. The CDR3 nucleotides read TGCAGCGCTCAGGGGTTTGAAGCTTTCTTT.

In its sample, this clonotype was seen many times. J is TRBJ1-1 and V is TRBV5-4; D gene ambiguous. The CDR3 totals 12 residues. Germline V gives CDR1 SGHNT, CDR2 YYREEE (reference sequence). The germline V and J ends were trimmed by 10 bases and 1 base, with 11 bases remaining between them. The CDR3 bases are TGTGCCGCGGGAAGTGAGAACACTGAAGCTTTCTTT. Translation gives CAAGSENTEAFF.

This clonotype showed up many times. The CDR3 loop reads CASTSSAGLITEAFF. The CDR3 DNA reads TGTGCCAGCACTTCCTCAGCCGGTCTCATCACTGAAGCTTTCTTT. The chain couples TRBV28 to TRBJ1-1; no reliable D call. The V end was cut by 7 bases, the J end by 4 bases, with 19 bases between. CDR1 is MDHEN, CDR2 SYDVKM, per germline. There are 15 residues in the CDR3.

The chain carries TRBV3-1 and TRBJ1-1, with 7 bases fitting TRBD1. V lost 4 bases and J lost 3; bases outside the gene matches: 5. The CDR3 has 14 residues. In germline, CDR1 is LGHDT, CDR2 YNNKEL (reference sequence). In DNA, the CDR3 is TGTGCCAGCAGCCCCCGGGACAGTTACACTGAAGCTTTCTTT. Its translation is CASSPRDSYTEAFF.

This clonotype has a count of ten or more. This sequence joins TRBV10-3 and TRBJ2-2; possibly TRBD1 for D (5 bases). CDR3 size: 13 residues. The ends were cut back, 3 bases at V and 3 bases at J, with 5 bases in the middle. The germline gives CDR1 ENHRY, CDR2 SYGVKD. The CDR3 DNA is TGTGCCATCAGTGACAGGGACACCGGGGAGCTGTTTTTT. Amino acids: CAISDRDTGELFF.

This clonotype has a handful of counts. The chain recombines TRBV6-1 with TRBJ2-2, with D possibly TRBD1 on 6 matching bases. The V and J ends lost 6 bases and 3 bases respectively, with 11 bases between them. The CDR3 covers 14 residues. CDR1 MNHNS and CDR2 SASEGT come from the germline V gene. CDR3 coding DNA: TGTGCCAGCAGCCCAGGACAGTACACCGGGGAGCTGTTTTTT. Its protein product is CASSPGQYTGELFF.